Shown below are 4 T cell receptor beta chains from a single sample sequenced in a study of T cells in localized non-small cell lung cancer. TCRdb keeps only in-frame clones here, not all; method: immunoSEQ multiplex PCR. Here the sample spans approximately 28,000 clones, 88% being singletons. This specimen was peripheral blood, taken before any cancer treatment. The receptors shown here come from a female donor aged 60 or older with stage II squamous cell lung carcinoma.

The V call is TRBV7-2, the J call TRBJ2-5; no reliable D call. The germline gives CDR1 SGHTA, CDR2 FQGNSA. V lost 2 bases, J lost 2 bases, and 6 bases lay in between. The CDR3 runs 13 residues. CDR3 residues: CASSLLIQETQYF. CDR3 DNA sequence: TGTGCCAGCAGCTTACTGATACAAGAGACCCAGTACTTC. The variable domain in full, with the rest retrieved from reference TRBV7-2 and TRBJ2-5, is GAGVSQSPSNKVTEKGKDVELRCDPISGHTALYWYRQSLGQGLEFLIYFQGNSAPDKSGLPSDRFSAERTGGSVSTLTIQRTQQEDSAVYLCASSLLIQETQYFGPGTRLLVL.

This chain joins TRBV6-4 and TRBJ2-1, with 7 bases matching TRBD2. Germline V gene sequence: CDR1 MRHNA, CDR2 SNTAGT. V lost 6 bases to trimming and J lost 5 bases; unmatched junction nucleotides: 7. This CDR3 spans 14 amino acids. CDR3 bases: TGTGCCAGCAGCATAGCGGGCTCGAACAATGAGCAGTTCTTC. Translated: CASSIAGSNNEQFF.

The V call is TRBV5-1, the J call TRBJ1-1, with a weak D call TRBD1 (6 bases). This CDR3 contains 12 residues. Trimming removed 7 bases from V and 5 bases from J, with 12 bases in between. Germline loops: CDR1 SGHRS, CDR2 YFSETQ. CDR3 DNA sequence: TGCGCCAGCGGGCGACAGGAGACTGAAGCTTTCTTT. Its protein is CASGRQETEAFF.

The CDR3 coding sequence is TGTGCCAGCAGCTCGGGACCTTATCAGCCCCAGCATTTT. It encodes CASSSGPYQPQHF. The J gene is TRBJ1-5, the V gene TRBV5-8; possible D gene TRBD1, 5 bases. V lost 3 bases to trimming and J lost 5 bases, with 9 bases between them. The germline CDR1 and CDR2 sequences are SGHTS and YDEGEE. The CDR3 loop spans 13 amino acids.